The sample holds many counts of the clone carrying this TCR beta chain. TCRdb ran MiXCR on the 5' RACE reads and lists one entry per CDR3 protein. Of tens of thousands of distinct CDR3 sequences detected, less than 25% appear once; the ten largest clones hold around 4.5%. Regarding time point: technical triplicate 2. The data belong to a study of neurological immune-mediated disorders. The sample comprised PBMCs. This receptor was identified in a man in his 60s with HTLV-1-associated myelopathy (HAM/TSP).

CDR3 DNA: TGCGCCAGCAGCCCCTTCACCGGGGAGCTGTTTTTT. It encodes CASSPFTGELFF. V and J are TRBV5-1 and TRBJ2-2; no firm D call. V gave up 4 bases and J gave up 4 bases, with 5 bases separating them. From germline, CDR1 is SGHRS and CDR2 YFSETQ. The CDR3 spans 12 residues.